This TCR beta chain stems from a study of blood T cell repertoires in COVID-19. CDR3 length equals 15 residues. V dropped 5 bases and J dropped 5; count of bases not matched to a gene: 12. Looked up from germline, CDR1 is SQVTM and CDR2 is ANQGSEA. Sequenced by immunoSEQ multiplex PCR; TCRdb stores in-frame clones only, minus some. This table has a few hundred thousand clones, around 87% appearing once. V usage is TRBV29-1 and J usage is TRBJ1-1; 9 bases are a match to TRBD1. The sequenced sample was peripheral blood. The receptor was derived from a woman aged 45-65 years with acute or convalescent COVID-19. The CDR3 loop is CSVLRQGVKGTEAFF. The CDR3 coding sequence is TGCAGCGTTCTCCGACAGGGGGTGAAAGGAACTGAAGCTTTCTTT.